These 23 T cell receptor beta chains originate from one sample sequenced in a study of blood T cell repertoires in COVID-19 (dated by TCRdb to the early 2020s). Receptor amplification or capture employed the immunoSEQ multiplex PCR assay. TCRdb obtained this table from immuneACCESS and retained in-frame rearrangements with V and J assigned. These tables miss some clones; where compared with another copy, unresolved V genes account for less than half of the shortfall, and the remainder is unexplained. The sample table shows around 130,000 clones, and approximately 86% are seen once. The ten largest clonotypes hold around 2.3% of the sample. The sequenced material came from PBMCs or T cells enriched from blood (not recorded which). The receptors were sampled from a woman aged 45-65 years who had recovered from COVID-19.

J is TRBJ1-6 and V is TRBV10-3, with D possibly being TRBD1 (5 bases). Per the germline V gene, CDR1 is ENHRY and CDR2 is SYGVKD. V was clipped by 3 bases and J by 10 bases, with 22 bases between them. The CDR3 extends over 17 amino acids. CDR3 loop: CAISDPTRQGGGSPLHF. In DNA form, the CDR3 reads TGTGCCATCAGTGACCCTACGCGTCAGGGAGGAGGGTCACCCCTCCACTTT.

This chain connects TRBV28 to TRBJ2-7; D is possibly TRBD1 (6 bases). Trimming shortened V by 4 bases and J by 2 bases, and 15 bases separated the two germline ends. This CDR3 region has 15 residues. CDR1 is MDHEN and CDR2 is SYDVKM in the germline V gene. In nucleotides, the CDR3 is TGTGCCAGCAGTTCTTCCGGGACACTTACCTACGAGCAGTACTTC. It codes for CASSSSGTLTYEQYF.

This clone was observed a single time. The V gene is TRBV9, the J gene TRBJ2-5, with 9 bases fitting TRBD2. The CDR3 runs 15 residues. CDR1 is SGDLS, CDR2 YYNGEE, per germline. The V and J ends lost 3 bases and 4 bases, in that order; junction bases with no gene match: 7. The CDR3 loop reads CASSAPPRGGETQYF. In DNA, the CDR3 is TGTGCCAGCAGCGCCCCCCCGCGGGGGGGAGAGACCCAGTACTTC.

The rearrangement joins TRBV7-3 to TRBJ2-7; TRBD2 matches 9 bases. Germline CDR1 and CDR2: SGHTA and FQGTGA. The CDR3 runs 14 residues. After removal of 5 bases from V and 2 bases from J, the junction contained 4 bases not matched to a gene. Written as DNA, the CDR3 is TGTGCCAGCAGCCCAAGCGGGGGGACCTACGAGCAGTACTTC. Protein sequence: CASSPSGGTYEQYF. Together with reference TRBV7-3 and TRBJ2-7, the CDR3 gives the full variable domain: GAGVSQTPSNKVTEKGKYVELRCDPISGHTALYWYRQSLGQGPEFLIYFQGTGAADDSGLPNDRFFAVRPEGSVSTLKIQRTERGDSAVYLCASSPSGGTYEQYFGPGTRLTVT.

V is TRBV5-1 and J is TRBJ1-2, with TRBD1 matching 9 bases. In germline, CDR1 is SGHRS, CDR2 YFSETQ. V shed 0 bases, J shed 0 bases, and the junction held 6 bases outside the gene matches. This CDR3 comprises 17 residues. Here the CDR3 reads CASSLESGDRANYGYTF. CDR3 DNA: TGCGCCAGCAGCTTGGAGAGCGGGGACAGGGCTAACTATGGCTACACCTTC.

This CDR3 reads CASSGQDLLNNEQFF. The CDR3 bases are TGCGCCAGCAGTGGACAGGACCTTTTGAACAATGAGCAGTTCTTC. The rearrangement links TRBV10-1 to TRBJ2-1, with D tentatively TRBD1 (6 bases). The CDR3 has 15 amino acids. Trimming pared 4 bases from V and 5 bases from J, leaving 15 bases between. CDR1 WNHNN and CDR2 SYGVQD come from the germline V gene (reference sequence).

The genes are TRBV5-1 and TRBJ2-3; D gene ambiguous. The CDR3 loop spans 15 amino acids. V was shortened by 4 bases and J by 2 bases, with 14 bases between the two germline ends. In germline, CDR1 is SGHRS, CDR2 YFSETQ. The DNA for the CDR3 is TGCGCCAGCAGCGAGGATCTAGGTTCCACAGATACGCAGTATTTT. Translated, it gives CASSEDLGSTDTQYF.

The sample holds a few counts of this clone. This sample also contains other DNA sequences that code for the same CDR3. V is TRBV18 and J is TRBJ1-5, with 7 bases aligning to TRBD1. The CDR3 length is 14 residues. V shed 1 base, J shed 7 bases, and the junction held 4 bases outside the gene matches. CDR1 is KGHSH, CDR2 LQKENI, per germline. CDR3 in amino acids: CASSPQGAGQPQHF. CDR3 nucleotide sequence: TGTGCCAGCTCACCACAGGGGGCAGGGCAGCCCCAGCATTTT. The full variable domain, rest sourced from reference TRBV18 and TRBJ1-5, is NAGVMQNPRHLVRRRGQEARLRCSPMKGHSHVYWYRQLPEEGLKFMVYLQKENIIDESGMPKERFSAEFPKEGPSILRIQQVVRGDSAAYFCASSPQGAGQPQHFGDGTRLSIL.

This chain uses TRBV9 with TRBJ2-1; D ambiguous. This CDR3 spans 14 amino acids. The V and J ends lost 0 bases and 6 bases respectively, with 10 bases between them. In germline, CDR1 is SGDLS, CDR2 YYNGEE. CDR3 bases: TGTGCCAGCAGCGTAGAGGCCCGGGTCAATGAGCAGTTCTTC. This codes for CASSVEARVNEQFF.

This chain connects TRBV3-1 (or the pseudogene TRBV3-2) to TRBJ2-3; possibly TRBD2 for D (6 bases). V dropped 6 bases and J dropped 3 bases, with 19 bases sitting between them. The CDR3 runs 16 residues. Germline V gene sequence: CDR1 LGHDT, CDR2 YNNKEL (reference sequence). CDR3 bases: TGTGCCAGCAGGGAACTAGCCGGAGGTTCTACAGATACGCAGTATTTT. Protein product: CASRELAGGSTDTQYF.

This sequence joins TRBV11-2 and TRBJ1-2; perhaps TRBD1 as D (6 bases). Germline-derived CDR1 and CDR2 are SGHAT and FQNNGV. The CDR3 covers 14 residues. The germline V and J ends were trimmed by 5 bases and 7 bases, with 17 bases remaining between them. In nucleotides, the CDR3 is TGTGCCAGCAGCCCCTTGGTGGGGGCGCGTGGCTACACCTTC. Protein sequence: CASSPLVGARGYTF.

The chain couples TRBV7-9 to TRBJ1-2, with no clear D. The CDR3 spans 13 residues. V was shortened by 2 bases and J by 4 bases, with 8 bases between the two germline ends. Per germline, CDR1 SEHNR and CDR2 FQNEAQ (reference sequence). The CDR3 spells CASSLISFYGYTF. CDR3 in DNA: TGTGCCAGCAGCTTAATAAGCTTCTATGGCTACACCTTC.

This rearrangement joins TRBV2 to TRBJ1-1, with D possibly being TRBD1 (5 bases). In germline, CDR1 is SNHLY, CDR2 FYNNEI. Trimming took off 7 bases at V and 2 bases at J, with 11 bases between the two ends. This CDR3 comprises 13 residues. The CDR3 protein is CASMRRTNTEAFF. The CDR3 DNA sequence: TGTGCCAGCATGCGCCGGACAAACACTGAAGCTTTCTTT.

For the CDR3, the DNA is TGCAGTGCTAGTGAGCTAGCGGGGGGGCACCAAGAGACCCAGTACTTC. This translates into CSASELAGGHQETQYF. The chain employs TRBV20-1 and TRBJ2-5; 12 nucleotides align to TRBD2. V was clipped by 3 bases and J by 0 bases; unmatched bases: 5. From germline, CDR1 is DFQATT and CDR2 SNEGSKA (reference sequence). This CDR3 has 16 amino acids.

This chain links TRBV6-5 with TRBJ1-1; D may be TRBD1 (5 bases). Trimming shortened V by 2 bases and J by 5 bases, and 15 bases separated the two germline ends. The CDR3 is made up of 15 amino acids. Germline loops: CDR1 MNHEY, CDR2 SVGAGI. This chain's CDR3 is CASSYRAAGRTEAFF. As DNA, the CDR3 is TGTGCCAGCAGTTACCGCGCCGCGGGGCGGACTGAAGCTTTCTTT.

The chain joins TRBV5-5 to TRBJ1-5, with 9 bases identical to TRBD1. Germline trimming cut 3 bases from V and 1 base from J; bases unmatched to any gene: 2. Germline-derived CDR1 and CDR2 are SGHKS and YYEKEE (reference sequence). The length of the CDR3 is 15 residues. The CDR3 coding sequence is TGTGCCAGCAGCTCGGGACAGGGAAGCAATCAGCCCCAGCATTTT. This translates into CASSSGQGSNQPQHF.

About this clone: Other DNA sequences in this sample translate to the same CDR3. This chain connects TRBV3-1 (or the pseudogene TRBV3-2) to TRBJ2-7; tentatively, D is TRBD2 (6 bases). Germline V lookup: CDR1 LGHDT, CDR2 YNNKEL (reference sequence). The CDR3 runs 13 residues. Trimming pared 1 base from V and 4 bases from J, leaving 8 bases between. CDR3 loop: CASSQGGVYEQYF. CDR3 sequence (DNA): TGTGCCAGCAGCCAAGGGGGGGTTTACGAGCAGTACTTC.

V is TRBV19 and J is TRBJ1-5; TRBD1 aligns across 10 bases. The CDR3 runs to 14 residues. Trimming took 3 bases from V and 7 from J; bases not matched to a gene: 3. Germline V gene sequence: CDR1 LNHDA, CDR2 SQIVND (reference sequence). The CDR3 DNA reads TGTGCCAGTAGTATTGGACAGGGGGAGCAGCCCCAGCATTTT. It encodes CASSIGQGEQPQHF.

V gene TRBV10-1 combines with J gene TRBJ2-1; 7 bases agree with TRBD1. The CDR3 sequence is 15 residues long. J was trimmed by 5 bases and V by 4 bases; bases with no gene match: 8. Germline V gives CDR1 WNHNN, CDR2 SYGVQD (reference sequence). The CDR3: CASSGRTGANNEQFF. The CDR3 region has the DNA TGCGCCAGCAGTGGTCGGACAGGAGCTAACAATGAGCAGTTCTTC.

The chain couples TRBV6-4 to TRBJ2-7; D perhaps matches TRBD2 (6 bases). The CDR3 contains 13 residues. Trimming stripped 4 bases from V and 0 bases from J, with 7 bases between. Germline V CDR1 and CDR2: MRHNA, SNTAGT. The CDR3, as DNA: TGTGCCAGCAGTGCGACTAGCTCCTACGAGCAGTACTTC. Translation: CASSATSSYEQYF.

A single count supports this clone. The V call is TRBV18, the J call TRBJ1-5; no firm D call. Germline CDR1 reads KGHSH; CDR2 reads LQKENI. The CDR3 is 14 amino acids. V was pared by 2 bases and J by 8 bases, with 13 bases between. CDR3 bases: TGTGCCAGCTCACCAAATGAGGGAAGGGAGCCCCAGCATTTT. Amino acid sequence: CASSPNEGREPQHF. Full variable domain (outside the CDR3, taken from reference TRBV18 and TRBJ1-5): NAGVMQNPRHLVRRRGQEARLRCSPMKGHSHVYWYRQLPEEGLKFMVYLQKENIIDESGMPKERFSAEFPKEGPSILRIQQVVRGDSAAYFCASSPNEGREPQHFGDGTRLSIL.

This sequence joins TRBV3-1 (or the pseudogene TRBV3-2) and TRBJ2-7; the D is unclear. The germline V gene encodes CDR1 LGHDT and CDR2 YNNKEL (reference sequence). V lost 5 bases and J lost 7, with 12 bases in between. The length of the CDR3 is 12 residues. The CDR3 region has the DNA TGTGCCAGCAGCGTCACGAACCGGGAGCAGTACTTC. Translating it yields CASSVTNREQYF.

The chain employs TRBV5-5 and TRBJ1-1; 11 bases line up with TRBD1. V was clipped by 3 bases and J by 8 bases; unmatched bases: 6. Germline V gene sequence: CDR1 SGHKS, CDR2 YYEKEE (reference sequence). The CDR3 extends over 14 amino acids. The CDR3 region is CASSSGQGAGEAFF. The CDR3 region has the DNA TGTGCCAGCAGCTCCGGACAGGGGGCGGGCGAAGCTTTCTTT. Using reference TRBV5-5 and TRBJ1-1 for the parts outside the CDR3, the full variable domain is DAGVTQSPTHLIKTRGQQVTLRCSPISGHKSVSWYQQVLGQGPQFIFQYYEKEERGRGNFPDRFSARQFPNYSSELNVNALLLGDSALYLCASSSGQGAGEAFFGQGTRLTVV.